The present entry profiles one TCR beta chain with its context. The data derive from a study of shared clonotypes between healthy human individuals. Per sorted-subset replicate PCR, input was approximately 210 ng DNA, representing about 32,000 T cell genomes. Profiling relied on immunoSEQ multiplex PCR, and the TCRdb table lists in-frame clones only, not all of them. The sample lists hundreds of thousands of clones; 90% to 96% were seen once. Germline CDR1 LNHDA, CDR2 SQIVND (reference sequence). The CDR3 is 12 amino acids. V was shortened by 3 bases and J by 1 base, with 3 bases between the two germline ends.

The chain joins TRBV19 to TRBJ1-1; D gene uncertain. Sequences were obtained from naive CD4+ T cells sorted from blood. This sample's subset: CD45RA+ positively selected. The receptor was isolated from a woman in her twenties or thirties in good health. CDR3 protein: CASSMRNTEAFF. The DNA of the CDR3 is TGTGCCAGTAGTATGAGGAACACTGAAGCTTTCTTT.